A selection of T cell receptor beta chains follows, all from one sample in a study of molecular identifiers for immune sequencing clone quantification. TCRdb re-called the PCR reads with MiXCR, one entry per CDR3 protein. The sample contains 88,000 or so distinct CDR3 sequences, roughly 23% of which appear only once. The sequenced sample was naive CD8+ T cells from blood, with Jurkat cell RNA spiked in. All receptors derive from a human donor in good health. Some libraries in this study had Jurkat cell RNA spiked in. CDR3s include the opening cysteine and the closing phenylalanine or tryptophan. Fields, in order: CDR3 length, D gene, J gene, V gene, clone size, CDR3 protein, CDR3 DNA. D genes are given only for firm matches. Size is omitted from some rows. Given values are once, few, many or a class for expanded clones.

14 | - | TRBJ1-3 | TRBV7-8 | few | CASSKGGSRNTIYF | TGTGCCAGCAGCAAGGGGGGTTCAAGAAACACCATATATTTT
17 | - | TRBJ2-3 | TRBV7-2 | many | CASSPNPQVLGTDTQYF | TGTGCCAGCAGCCCAAATCCTCAAGTACTGGGCACAGATACGCAGTATTTT
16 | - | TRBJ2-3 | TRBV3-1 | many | CASSQDVAQSSDTQYF | TGTGCCAGCAGCCAAGATGTCGCGCAAAGCTCAGATACGCAGTATTTT
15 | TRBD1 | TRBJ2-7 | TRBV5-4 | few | CASSFHGQGRYEQYF | TGTGCCAGCAGCTTTCACGGACAGGGAAGGTACGAGCAGTACTTC
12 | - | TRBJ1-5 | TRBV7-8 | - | CASSGSNRPQHF | TGTGCCAGCAGCGGAAGCAATCGGCCCCAGCATTTT
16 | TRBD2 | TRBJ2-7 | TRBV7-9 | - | CASSEEFWREGHEQYF | TGTGCCAGCAGCGAAGAGTTCTGGCGGGAGGGCCACGAGCAGTACTTC
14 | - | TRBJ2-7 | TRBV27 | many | CASSLSPGKYEQYF | TGTGCCAGCAGTTTATCGCCCGGGAAGTACGAGCAGTACTTC
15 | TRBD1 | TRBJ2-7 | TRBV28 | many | CASSKLQGALYEQYF | TGTGCCAGCAGTAAGTTACAGGGGGCACTGTACGAGCAGTACTTC
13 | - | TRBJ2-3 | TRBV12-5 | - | CASGFGDTDTQYF | TGTGCTAGTGGTTTTGGGGACACAGATACGCAGTATTTT
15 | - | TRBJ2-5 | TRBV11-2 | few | CAGSVSIGSQETQYF | TGTGCCGGCAGCGTGAGTATTGGGTCCCAAGAGACCCAGTACTTC
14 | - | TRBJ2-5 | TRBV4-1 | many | CASRDITGFETQYF | TGCGCCAGCAGAGACATCACAGGATTTGAGACCCAGTACTTC
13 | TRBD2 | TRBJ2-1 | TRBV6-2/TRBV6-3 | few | CASKPGLTNEQFF | TGTGCCAGCAAGCCGGGACTAACCAATGAGCAGTTCTTC
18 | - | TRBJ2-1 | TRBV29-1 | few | CSVVVEAGEGDSNNEQFF | TGCAGCGTTGTAGTAGAGGCGGGAGAGGGGGATTCTAACAATGAGCAGTTCTTC
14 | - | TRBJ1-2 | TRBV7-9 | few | CASSPSEEYYGYTF | TGTGCCAGCAGCCCGTCTGAAGAGTACTATGGCTACACCTTC
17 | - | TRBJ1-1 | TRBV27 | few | CASSFLTPAGFDTEAFF | TGTGCCAGCAGTTTCCTGACACCGGCGGGGTTTGACACTGAAGCTTTCTTT
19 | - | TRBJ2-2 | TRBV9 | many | CASSSRPTPGPGPTGELFF | TGTGCCAGCAGTAGTCGCCCCACCCCGGGCCCTGGCCCCACCGGGGAGCTGTTTTTT
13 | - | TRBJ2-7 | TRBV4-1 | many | CASSQDPGARPVF | TGCGCCAGCAGCCAAGACCCCGGCGCTAGACCCGTCTTC
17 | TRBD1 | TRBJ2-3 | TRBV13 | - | CASSSGRQGDPGGTQYF | TGTGCCAGCAGCTCAGGTCGACAGGGGGACCCAGGGGGTACGCAGTATTTT
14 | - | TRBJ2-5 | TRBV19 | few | CASRGLANQETQYF | TGTGCCAGTAGAGGGCTAGCAAACCAAGAGACCCAGTACTTC
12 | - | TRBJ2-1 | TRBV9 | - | CASSVEGNEQFF | TGTGCCAGCAGCGTAGAAGGCAATGAGCAGTTCTTC
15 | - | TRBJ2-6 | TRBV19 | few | CASTSGSSGANVLTF | TGTGCCAGTACATCAGGCAGCTCTGGGGCCAACGTCCTGACTTTC
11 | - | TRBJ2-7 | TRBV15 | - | CATGAGYEQYF | TGTGCCACCGGGGCGGGCTACGAGCAGTACTTC
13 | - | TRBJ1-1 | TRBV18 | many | CASSLGANTEAFF | TGTGCCAGCTCACTCGGGGCGAACACTGAAGCTTTCTTT
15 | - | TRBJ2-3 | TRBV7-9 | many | CASSPPADLTDTQYF | TGTGCCAGCAGCCCCCCTGCGGACCTCACAGATACGCAGTATTTT
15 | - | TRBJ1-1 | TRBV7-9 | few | CASSLVEGFNTEAFF | TGTGCCAGCAGCTTAGTAGAGGGATTTAACACTGAAGCTTTCTTT
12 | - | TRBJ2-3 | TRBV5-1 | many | CASSFPGDTQYF | TGCGCCAGCAGCTTCCCAGGAGATACGCAGTATTTT
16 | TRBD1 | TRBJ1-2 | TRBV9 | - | CASSVAGTGGYYGYTF | TGTGCCAGCAGCGTAGCGGGGACAGGGGGCTACTATGGCTACACCTTC
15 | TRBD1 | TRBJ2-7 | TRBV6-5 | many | CASSYGQGNGYEQYF | TGTGCCAGCAGTTACGGACAGGGGAACGGCTACGAGCAGTACTTC
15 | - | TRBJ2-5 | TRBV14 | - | CASSQGGPLGETQYF | TGTGCCAGCAGCCAAGGTGGTCCTTTAGGAGAGACCCAGTACTTC
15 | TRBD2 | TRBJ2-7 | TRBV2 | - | CASSAGTSGRYEQYF | TGTGCCAGCAGCGCAGGGACTAGCGGCCGCTACGAGCAGTACTTC
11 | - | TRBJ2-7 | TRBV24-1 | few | CATNFGYEQYF | TGTGCCACCAATTTCGGGTACGAGCAGTACTTC
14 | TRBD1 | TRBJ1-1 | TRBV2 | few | CARSVTGMNTEAFF | TGTGCCAGGTCGGTGACAGGGATGAACACTGAAGCTTTCTTT
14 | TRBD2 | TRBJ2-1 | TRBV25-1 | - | CASSLAGEYNEQFF | TGTGCCAGCAGTCTAGCGGGGGAGTACAATGAGCAGTTCTTC
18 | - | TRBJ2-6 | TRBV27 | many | CASSSFRWGLSGANVLTF | TGTGCCAGCAGTTCCTTTCGATGGGGGCTCAGTGGGGCCAACGTCCTGACTTTC
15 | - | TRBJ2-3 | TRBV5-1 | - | CANSPLGVSTDTQYF | TGCGCCAACAGCCCATTGGGGGTTAGCACAGATACGCAGTATTTT
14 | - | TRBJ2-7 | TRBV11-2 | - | CACSIQGRGYEQYF | TGTGCCTGCAGCATCCAGGGACGGGGGTACGAGCAGTACTTC